This TCR beta chain was documented in a study of blood T cell repertoires in COVID-19. This CDR3 spans 13 amino acids. Trimming stripped 3 bases from V and 2 bases from J, with 8 bases between. Per germline, CDR1 MDHEN and CDR2 SYDVKM. The table came from immunoSEQ multiplex PCR; TCRdb's copy has only in-frame clones and leaves some out. There are 150,000 or so clones in the sample; more than 75% occur only once, and 5.5% to 7% lies in the top ten. Residents of about 25 US areas, aged about 18 to 89 years, made up the participants. The study assigned cohorts using participant-reported clinical history.

The sample was PBMCs or T cells enriched from blood (not recorded which). The receptor's source is a woman aged 50 to 60 who had recovered from COVID-19. V is TRBV28 and J is TRBJ2-7; unclear D gene. Written as DNA, the CDR3 is TGTGCCAGCAGTTTTCCGGGTGCCTACGAGCAGTACTTC. Its translation is CASSFPGAYEQYF.